This T cell receptor beta chain was obtained from a study of neoadjuvant anti-PD-1 for oral cavity cancer. TCRdb's copy holds only in-frame clones and misses some; the assay was immunoSEQ multiplex PCR. The data hold 14,000 or so clones, with around 62% observed a single time. Germline CDR1 is SEHNR and CDR2 is FQNEAQ (reference sequence). Trimming removed 4 bases from V and 7 bases from J, with 11 bases in between. The CDR3 runs to 13 residues. The rearrangement joins TRBV7-9 to TRBJ2-1, with a possible D match to TRBD2 (6 bases). This TCR came from a person aged 35-79 years with oral cavity squamous cell carcinoma. Sequenced material: PBMCs, taken before nivolumab (anti-PD-1) treatment. The CDR3 bases are TGTGCCAGCAGCTCCCCGGGGGATAATGAGCAGTTCTTC. Residues: CASSSPGDNEQFF.